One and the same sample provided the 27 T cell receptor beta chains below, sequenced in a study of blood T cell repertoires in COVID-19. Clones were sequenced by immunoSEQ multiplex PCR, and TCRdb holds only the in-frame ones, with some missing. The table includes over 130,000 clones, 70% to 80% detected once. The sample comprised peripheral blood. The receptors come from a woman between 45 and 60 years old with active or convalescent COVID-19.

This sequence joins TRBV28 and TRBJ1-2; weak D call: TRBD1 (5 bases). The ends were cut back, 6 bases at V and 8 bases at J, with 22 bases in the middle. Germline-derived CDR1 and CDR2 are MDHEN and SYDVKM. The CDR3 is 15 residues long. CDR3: CASSPLRSGLEGYTF. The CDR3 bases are TGTGCCAGCAGCCCCCTGCGTTCAGGGTTGGAGGGCTACACCTTC.

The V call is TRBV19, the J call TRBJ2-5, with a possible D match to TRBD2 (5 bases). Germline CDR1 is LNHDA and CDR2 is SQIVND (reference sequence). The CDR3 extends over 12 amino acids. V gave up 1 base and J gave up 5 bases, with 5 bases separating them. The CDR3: CASSIGGETQYF. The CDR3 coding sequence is TGTGCCAGTAGTATAGGAGGGGAGACCCAGTACTTC.

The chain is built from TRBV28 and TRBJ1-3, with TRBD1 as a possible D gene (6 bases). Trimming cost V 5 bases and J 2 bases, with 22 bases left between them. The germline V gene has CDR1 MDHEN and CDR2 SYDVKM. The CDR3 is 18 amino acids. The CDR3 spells CASSTLGGRGKTGNTIYF. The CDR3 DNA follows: TGTGCCAGCAGTACATTAGGAGGCAGGGGAAAAACTGGAAACACCATATATTTT.

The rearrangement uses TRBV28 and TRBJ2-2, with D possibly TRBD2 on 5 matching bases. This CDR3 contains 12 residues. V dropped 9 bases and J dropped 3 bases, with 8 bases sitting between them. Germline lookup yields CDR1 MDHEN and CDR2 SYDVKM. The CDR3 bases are TGTGCCAGTCTCGGGGACACCGGGGAGCTGTTTTTT. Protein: CASLGDTGELFF.

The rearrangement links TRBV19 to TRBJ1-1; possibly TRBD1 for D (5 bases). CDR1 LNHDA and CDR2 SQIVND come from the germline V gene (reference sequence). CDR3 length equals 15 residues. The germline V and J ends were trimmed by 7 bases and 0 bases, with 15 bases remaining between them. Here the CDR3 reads CASNTVGAMNTEAFF. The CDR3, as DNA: TGTGCCAGTAACACGGTAGGGGCGATGAACACTGAAGCTTTCTTT.

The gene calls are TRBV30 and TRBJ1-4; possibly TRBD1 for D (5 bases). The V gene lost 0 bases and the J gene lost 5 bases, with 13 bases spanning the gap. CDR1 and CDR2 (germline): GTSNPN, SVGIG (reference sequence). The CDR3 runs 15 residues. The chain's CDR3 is CAWSVSGRENEKLFF. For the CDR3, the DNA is TGTGCCTGGAGTGTGTCCGGCAGGGAAAATGAAAAACTGTTTTTT.

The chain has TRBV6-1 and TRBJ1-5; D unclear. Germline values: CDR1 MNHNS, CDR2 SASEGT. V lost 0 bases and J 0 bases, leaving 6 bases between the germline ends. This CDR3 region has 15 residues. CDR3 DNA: TGTGCCAGCAGTGAAGCGCCACATAGCAATCAGCCCCAGCATTTT. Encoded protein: CASSEAPHSNQPQHF.

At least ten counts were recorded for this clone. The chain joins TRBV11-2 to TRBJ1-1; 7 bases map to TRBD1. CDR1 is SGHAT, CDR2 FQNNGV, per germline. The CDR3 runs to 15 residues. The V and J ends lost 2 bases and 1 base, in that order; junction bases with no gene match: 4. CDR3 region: CASSLLTGSNTEAFF. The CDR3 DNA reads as TGTGCCAGCAGCTTATTGACAGGGTCGAACACTGAAGCTTTCTTT.

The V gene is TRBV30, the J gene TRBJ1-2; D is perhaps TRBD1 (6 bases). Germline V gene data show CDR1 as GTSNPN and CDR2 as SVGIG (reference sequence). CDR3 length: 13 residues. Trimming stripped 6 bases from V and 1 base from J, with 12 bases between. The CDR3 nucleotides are TGTGCCTGCCCCGACAGGCTTAACTATGGCTACACCTTC. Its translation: CACPDRLNYGYTF.

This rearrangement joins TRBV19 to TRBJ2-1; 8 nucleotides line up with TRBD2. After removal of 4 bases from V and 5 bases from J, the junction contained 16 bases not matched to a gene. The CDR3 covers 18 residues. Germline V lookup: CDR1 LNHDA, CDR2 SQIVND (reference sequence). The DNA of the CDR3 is TGTGCCAGTAGTACCCGGGTCGGGGGGGTGGCCCCAAACAATGAGCAGTTCTTC. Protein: CASSTRVGGVAPNNEQFF.

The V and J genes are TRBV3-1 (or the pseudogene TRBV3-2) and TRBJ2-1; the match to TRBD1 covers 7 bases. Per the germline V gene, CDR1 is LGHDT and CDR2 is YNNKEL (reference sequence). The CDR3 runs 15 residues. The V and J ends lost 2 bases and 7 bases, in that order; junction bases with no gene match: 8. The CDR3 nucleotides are TGTGCCAGCAGCCAATACCGACAGGGCCGGAATGAGCAGTTCTTC. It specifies CASSQYRQGRNEQFF.

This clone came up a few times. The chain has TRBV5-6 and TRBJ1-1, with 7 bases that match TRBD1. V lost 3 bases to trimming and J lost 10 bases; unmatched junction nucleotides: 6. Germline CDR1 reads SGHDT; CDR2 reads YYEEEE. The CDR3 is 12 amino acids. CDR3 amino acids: CASSSSTGRAFF. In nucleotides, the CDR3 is TGTGCCAGCAGCTCCTCGACAGGGCGAGCTTTCTTT.

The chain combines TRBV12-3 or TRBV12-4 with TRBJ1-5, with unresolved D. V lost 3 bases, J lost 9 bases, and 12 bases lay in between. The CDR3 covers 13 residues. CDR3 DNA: TGTGCCAGCAGTTTTCGGGTGTATGGGCCCCAGCATTTT. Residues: CASSFRVYGPQHF.

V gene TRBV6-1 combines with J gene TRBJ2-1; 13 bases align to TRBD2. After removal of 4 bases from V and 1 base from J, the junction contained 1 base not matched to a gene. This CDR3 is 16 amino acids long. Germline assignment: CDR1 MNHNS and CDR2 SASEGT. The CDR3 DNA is TGTGCCAGCAGTGTGACTAGCGGGAGGTCCTACAATGAGCAGTTCTTC. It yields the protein CASSVTSGRSYNEQFF.

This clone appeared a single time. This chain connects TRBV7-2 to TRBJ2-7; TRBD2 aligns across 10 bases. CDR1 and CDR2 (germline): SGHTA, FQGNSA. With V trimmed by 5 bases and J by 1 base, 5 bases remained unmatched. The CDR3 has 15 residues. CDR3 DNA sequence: TGTGCCAGCAGCCCTAGCGGGAGTTTATCCTACGAGCAGTACTTC. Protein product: CASSPSGSLSYEQYF.

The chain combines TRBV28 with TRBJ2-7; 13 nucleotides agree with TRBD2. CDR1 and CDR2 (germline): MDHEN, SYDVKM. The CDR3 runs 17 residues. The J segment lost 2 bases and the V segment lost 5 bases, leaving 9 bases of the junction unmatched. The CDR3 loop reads CASSLARTSGSTYEQYF. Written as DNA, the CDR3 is TGTGCCAGCAGTCTCGCTCGGACTAGCGGGAGTACCTACGAGCAGTACTTC.

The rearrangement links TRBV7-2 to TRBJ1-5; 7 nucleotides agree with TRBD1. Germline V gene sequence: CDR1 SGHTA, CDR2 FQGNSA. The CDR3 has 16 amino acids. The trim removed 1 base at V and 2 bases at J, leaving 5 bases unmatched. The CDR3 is CASSLGQGGGNQPQHF. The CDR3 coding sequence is TGTGCCAGCAGCTTAGGACAGGGCGGGGGCAATCAGCCCCAGCATTTT.

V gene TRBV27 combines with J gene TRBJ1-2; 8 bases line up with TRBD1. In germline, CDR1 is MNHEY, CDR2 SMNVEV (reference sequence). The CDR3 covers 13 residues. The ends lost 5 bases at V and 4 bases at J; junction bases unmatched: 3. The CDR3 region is CASSPTGGYGYTF. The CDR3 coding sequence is TGTGCCAGCAGTCCTACAGGGGGCTATGGCTACACCTTC.

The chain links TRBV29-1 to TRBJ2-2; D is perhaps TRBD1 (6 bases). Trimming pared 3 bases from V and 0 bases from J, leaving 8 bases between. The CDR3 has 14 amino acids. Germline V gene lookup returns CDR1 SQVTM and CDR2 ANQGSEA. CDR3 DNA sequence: TGCAGCGTTGAGGACAGTTCGAACACCGGGGAGCTGTTTTTT. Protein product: CSVEDSSNTGELFF.

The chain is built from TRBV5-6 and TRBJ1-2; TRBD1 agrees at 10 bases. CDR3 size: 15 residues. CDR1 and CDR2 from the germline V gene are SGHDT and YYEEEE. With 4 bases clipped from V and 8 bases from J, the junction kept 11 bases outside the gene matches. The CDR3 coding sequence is TGTGCCAGCAGCCCCGGGACAGGGGCCGGCATAGGCTACACCTTC. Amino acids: CASSPGTGAGIGYTF.

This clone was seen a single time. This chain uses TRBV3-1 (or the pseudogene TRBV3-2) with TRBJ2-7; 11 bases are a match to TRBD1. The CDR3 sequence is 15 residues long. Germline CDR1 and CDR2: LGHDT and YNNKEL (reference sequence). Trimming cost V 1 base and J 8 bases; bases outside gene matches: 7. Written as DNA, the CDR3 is TGTGCCAGCAGCCAAGTAGGGACAGGGGGGAGCCAGCAGTACTTC. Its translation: CASSQVGTGGSQQYF.

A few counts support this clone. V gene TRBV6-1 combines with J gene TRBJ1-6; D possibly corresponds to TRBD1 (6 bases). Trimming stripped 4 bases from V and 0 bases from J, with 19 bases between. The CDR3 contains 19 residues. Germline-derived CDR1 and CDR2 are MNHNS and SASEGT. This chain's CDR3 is CASSAKVLDRSSYNSPLHF. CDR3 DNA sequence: TGTGCCAGCAGTGCCAAGGTTTTAGACAGGAGCTCCTATAATTCACCCCTCCACTTT.

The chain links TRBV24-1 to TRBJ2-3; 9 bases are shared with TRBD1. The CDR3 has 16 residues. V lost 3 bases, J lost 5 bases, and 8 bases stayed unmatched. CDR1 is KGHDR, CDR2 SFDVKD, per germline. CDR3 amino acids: CATSDPGTGLKDTQYF. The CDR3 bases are TGTGCCACCAGTGATCCCGGGACAGGGTTGAAAGATACGCAGTATTTT.

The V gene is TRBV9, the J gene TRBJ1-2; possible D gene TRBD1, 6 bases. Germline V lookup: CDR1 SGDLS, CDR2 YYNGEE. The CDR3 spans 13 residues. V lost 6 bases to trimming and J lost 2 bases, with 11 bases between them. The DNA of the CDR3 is TGTGCCAGCAACCGACAGGAGAACTATGGCTACACCTTC. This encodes CASNRQENYGYTF.

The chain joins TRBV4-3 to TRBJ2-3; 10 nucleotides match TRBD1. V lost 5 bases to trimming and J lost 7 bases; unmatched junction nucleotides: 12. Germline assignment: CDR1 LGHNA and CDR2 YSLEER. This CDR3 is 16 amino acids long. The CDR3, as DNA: TGCGCCAGCAGCTCAATTGGGACAGGGGATTTCAATACGCAGTATTTT. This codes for CASSSIGTGDFNTQYF.

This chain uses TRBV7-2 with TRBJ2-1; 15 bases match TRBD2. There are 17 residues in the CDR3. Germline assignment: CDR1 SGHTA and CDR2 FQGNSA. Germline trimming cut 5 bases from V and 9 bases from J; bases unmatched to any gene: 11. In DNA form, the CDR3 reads TGTGCCAGCAGCCCTCGGACTAGCGGGAGGGCGGTGGGTGAGCAGTTCTTC. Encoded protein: CASSPRTSGRAVGEQFF.

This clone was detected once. The CDR3 protein is CASSYPGWGRLPEAFF. CDR3 bases: TGTGCCAGCAGTTACCCCGGGTGGGGGCGGCTCCCTGAAGCTTTCTTT. The chain carries TRBV6-2 or TRBV6-3 and TRBJ1-1; the D gene is possibly TRBD1 (6 bases). This CDR3 spans 16 amino acids. Trimming cost V 2 bases and J 6 bases, with 19 bases left between them. Looked up from germline, CDR1 is MNHEY and CDR2 is SVGEGT.